This T cell receptor (beta chain) was identified in a study of T cell responses to AZD1222 COVID-19 vaccine. Study outcomes and limitations: Increases in Spike-specific TCR breadth and depth were seen after two AZD1222 doses. Donor demographics were predominantly white British with a female majority; clonal diversity may be underestimated. Epitopes outside B.1.351 and B.1.1.7 mutated regions reportedly drew nearly half of spike TCRs.

V was shortened by 1 base and J by 0 bases, with 7 bases between the two germline ends. CDR1 SGHAT and CDR2 FQDESV come from the germline V gene (reference sequence). The CDR3 has 15 residues. Some clones are missing from TCRdb's copy, which holds only in-frame ones; the method was immunoSEQ multiplex PCR. The sample contains roughly 140,000 clones, about nine tenths of which appear only once. This clone was observed a handful of times. Antigen unknown. V gene TRBV11-1 combines with J gene TRBJ2-1; no clear D gene. Source: peripheral blood, taken on day 0 of MenACWY control vaccination. The TCR was taken from an adult in good health. The CDR3, as DNA: TGTGCCAGCAGCTTAGTCCGCGTCTCCTACAATGAGCAGTTCTTC. Translated: CASSLVRVSYNEQFF.